A single sample is the source of the 28 T cell receptor beta chains below, sequenced in a study of Tregs in tolerant kidney transplant recipients. Data came from immunoSEQ multiplex PCR; TCRdb stores just in-frame clones and leaves some out. The table has fewer than 100,000 clones, more than 85% seen once. The sequencing used Tregs from blood, collected before the transplant. The receptors shown here come from a human donor who received a combined kidney and bone marrow transplant.

This chain uses TRBV7-2 with TRBJ2-3, with a possible D match to TRBD1 (6 bases). Germline CDR1 SGHTA, CDR2 FQGNSA. This CDR3 has 14 residues. With 2 bases removed from V and 2 bases from J, the gap between germline ends came to 8 bases. The CDR3 spells CASSLQGHTDTQYF. The CDR3 DNA follows: TGTGCCAGCAGCTTACAGGGACACACAGATACGCAGTATTTT. The complete variable domain, with remaining parts taken from reference TRBV7-2 and TRBJ2-3, reads GAGVSQSPSNKVTEKGKDVELRCDPISGHTALYWYRQSLGQGLEFLIYFQGNSAPDKSGLPSDRFSAERTGGSVSTLTIQRTQQEDSAVYLCASSLQGHTDTQYFGPGTRLTVL.

This rearrangement joins TRBV19 to TRBJ2-4, with a tentative D call TRBD2 (6 bases). The germline V and J ends were trimmed by 5 bases and 3 bases, with 14 bases remaining between them. Looked up from germline, CDR1 is LNHDA and CDR2 is SQIVND (reference sequence). The CDR3 runs to 15 residues. The CDR3: CASSRPGVGKNIQYF. In DNA, the CDR3 is TGTGCCAGTAGTCGTCCGGGGGTGGGCAAAAACATTCAGTACTTC.

The rearrangement uses TRBV14 and TRBJ2-7; 8 positions agree with TRBD1. Trimming at V came to 4 bases and at J to 4 bases, leaving 12 bases not matched to a gene. Germline V CDR1 and CDR2: SGHDN, FVKESK. This CDR3 has 16 amino acids. The CDR3 nucleotides read TGTGCCAGCAGCCGGCGTGGGGACAGGAGCGATTACGAGCAGTACTTC. Translation gives CASSRRGDRSDYEQYF.

The V call is TRBV7-2, the J call TRBJ2-7; D is possibly TRBD1 (5 bases). This CDR3 contains 13 residues. The germline V and J ends were trimmed by 0 bases and 6 bases, with 9 bases remaining between them. Germline V gene sequence: CDR1 SGHTA, CDR2 FQGNSA. The CDR3 DNA follows: TGTGCCAGCAGCTTAGCGACAGTTCCCGAGCAGTACTTC. Translated: CASSLATVPEQYF.

This chain links TRBV5-1 with TRBJ2-7, with TRBD2 identical over 9 bases. This CDR3 region has 14 residues. CDR1 is SGHRS, CDR2 YFSETQ, per germline. The trim removed 4 bases at V and 5 bases at J, leaving 7 bases unmatched. This CDR3 reads CASSDPAGGHEQYF. DNA for the CDR3: TGCGCCAGCAGCGATCCAGCGGGAGGTCACGAGCAGTACTTC.

This chain connects TRBV21-1 to TRBJ2-7. TRBV21-1 corresponds to a pseudogene. CDR3 size: 16 residues. CDR3: CASSKRWAGVPYEQYF. The CDR3 region has the DNA TGTGCCAGCAGCAAACGTTGGGCAGGAGTTCCCTACGAGCAGTACTTC.

V gene TRBV28 combines with J gene TRBJ2-2; TRBD2 matches at 14 bases. Germline CDR1 is MDHEN and CDR2 is SYDVKM. CDR3 length: 17 residues. Trimming took 5 bases from V and 5 from J; bases not matched to a gene: 7. The CDR3: CASSKGTSGRTTGELFF. The CDR3 nucleotides are TGTGCCAGCAGTAAAGGGACTAGCGGGAGAACAACCGGGGAGCTGTTTTTT. Full variable domain (missing parts from reference TRBV28 and TRBJ2-2): DVKVTQSSRYLVKRTGEKVFLECVQDMDHENMFWYRQDPGLGLRLIYFSYDVKMKEKGDIPEGYSVSREKKERFSLILESASTNQTSMYLCASSKGTSGRTTGELFFGEGSRLTVL.

CDR3 sequence reads: CASSQDKGGGETQYF. As DNA, the CDR3 is TGTGCCAGCAGCCAAGATAAGGGGGGTGGGGAGACCCAGTACTTC. This chain links TRBV4-2 with TRBJ2-5, with D possibly being TRBD1 or TRBD2 (6 bases each). V lost 0 bases and J 5 bases, leaving 13 bases between the germline ends. In germline, CDR1 is LGHNA, CDR2 YNFKEQ. The length of the CDR3 is 15 residues.

The chain joins TRBV6-1 to TRBJ1-1, with D hard to call. The CDR3 covers 13 residues. Germline lookup yields CDR1 MNHNS and CDR2 SASEGT. With 3 bases removed from V and 3 bases from J, the gap between germline ends came to 8 bases. CDR3 sequence: CASSEQAHTEAFF. The CDR3, as DNA: TGTGCCAGCAGTGAGCAGGCGCACACTGAAGCTTTCTTT.

The V gene is TRBV6-1, the J gene TRBJ2-7; 10 bases line up with TRBD2. The ends lost 4 bases at V and 0 bases at J; junction bases unmatched: 3. Germline V gives CDR1 MNHNS, CDR2 SASEGT. The CDR3 length is 15 residues. The CDR3 bases are TGTGCCAGCAGTGGAACTAGCGGGGTCTCCTACGAGCAGTACTTC. It yields the protein CASSGTSGVSYEQYF.

This clone has just a few counts. The CDR3: CASSTMTREPAPYEQYF. The CDR3, as DNA: TGTGCCAGCAGCACAATGACCCGGGAGCCCGCCCCCTACGAGCAGTACTTC. V gene TRBV21-1 combines with J gene TRBJ2-7; the table's D call, TRBD2, has no DNA check behind it. TRBV21-1 is a listed pseudogene. The CDR3 spans 17 residues.

In DNA, the CDR3 is TGTGCCAGCAGCGTAGTGGGGGGCAGTACTGAAGCTTTCTTT. Its protein is CASSVVGGSTEAFF. The chain recombines TRBV9 with TRBJ1-1, with D possibly TRBD1 on 6 matching bases. V was clipped by 0 bases and J by 5 bases, with 11 bases between them. CDR1 and CDR2 from the germline V gene are SGDLS and YYNGEE. This CDR3 has 14 residues.

This chain joins TRBV7-2 and TRBJ2-2; D is ambiguous. Trimming took off 5 bases at V and 9 bases at J, with 10 bases between the two ends. The CDR3 totals 12 residues. The germline V gene has CDR1 SGHTA and CDR2 FQGNSA. CDR3 in DNA: TGTGCCAGCAGCCCGAATGGCAGGGAGCTGTTTTTT. Translating it yields CASSPNGRELFF.

This clone has just one count. This rearrangement joins TRBV6-6 to TRBJ2-3, with 9 bases matching TRBD2. The ends lost 5 bases at V and 6 bases at J; junction bases unmatched: 3. Germline CDR1 is MNHNY and CDR2 is SVGAGI (reference sequence). The CDR3 covers 13 residues. The CDR3 DNA sequence: TGTGCCAGCAGTGGACTAGCGAGGGATACGCAGTATTTT. Protein: CASSGLARDTQYF.

The chain carries TRBV12-5 and TRBJ2-2; 7 bases line up with TRBD1. Germline CDR1 and CDR2: LGHNT and FRNRAP. The V gene end was trimmed by 2 bases and the J gene end by 5 bases; junction bases not matched to a gene: 8. CDR3 length equals 16 residues. CDR3: CASGLSTGSVTGELFF. The CDR3 region has the DNA TGTGCTAGTGGTTTGTCGACAGGGAGCGTTACCGGGGAGCTGTTTTTT. Together with reference TRBV12-5 and TRBJ2-2, the CDR3 gives the full variable domain: DARVTQTPRHKVTEMGQEVTMRCQPILGHNTVFWYRQTMMQGLELLAYFRNRAPLDDSGMPKDRFSAEMPDATLATLKIQPSEPRDSAVYFCASGLSTGSVTGELFFGEGSRLTVL.

V is TRBV30 and J is TRBJ1-2; 9 bases are a match to TRBD1. With 3 bases clipped from V and 3 bases from J, the junction kept 2 bases outside the gene matches. Germline CDR1 is GTSNPN and CDR2 is SVGIG (reference sequence). This CDR3 region has 13 residues. The CDR3 DNA reads TGTGCCTGGAGCGACAGGGGGGACTATGGCTACACCTTC. Translating it yields CAWSDRGDYGYTF.

V gene TRBV6-6 combines with J gene TRBJ2-5, with TRBD1 matching 10 bases. There are 14 residues in the CDR3. Germline CDR1 is MNHNY and CDR2 is SVGAGI (reference sequence). V trimming: 7 bases; J trimming: 4 bases; junction bases outside the gene matches: 6. This CDR3 is CASTDRGLGETQYF. The DNA of the CDR3 is TGTGCCAGCACCGACAGGGGGCTTGGAGAGACCCAGTACTTC.

This chain uses TRBV10-3 with TRBJ2-5; D is perhaps TRBD2 (5 bases). Judging by the DNA end, TRBJ2-7 fits better; the J call may be wrong. This CDR3 has 14 residues. Germline lookup yields CDR1 ENHRY and CDR2 SYGVKD. The CDR3, as DNA: TGTGCCACCTCTCTAATGACGGGGACCTACGAGCAGTACTTC. This gives the protein CATSLMTGTYEQYF.

This chain joins TRBV6-5 and TRBJ1-2; D is ambiguous. V gave up 0 bases and J gave up 0 bases, with 8 bases separating them. The germline CDR1 and CDR2 sequences are MNHEY and SVGAGI. The CDR3 is made up of 15 amino acids. The CDR3 bases are TGTGCCAGCAGTTACTCGAGAACCTCTAACTATGGCTACACCTTC. Translating gives CASSYSRTSNYGYTF.

CDR3 in DNA: TGTGCCAGCATGTGGGCAGGGGGAGAGACCCAGTACTTC. Amino acids: CASMWAGGETQYF. The chain recombines TRBV2 with TRBJ2-5, with 7 bases aligning to TRBD1. The CDR3 totals 13 residues. V shed 7 bases, J shed 4 bases, and the junction held 6 bases outside the gene matches. Germline CDR1 and CDR2: SNHLY and FYNNEI. Complete variable domain (other parts from reference TRBV2 and TRBJ2-5): EPEVTQTPSHQVTQMGQEVILRCVPISNHLYFYWYRQILGQKVEFLVSFYNNEISEKSEIFDDQFSVERPDGSNFTLKIRSTKLEDSAMYFCASMWAGGETQYFGPGTRLLVL.

This clone was picked up one time. The CDR3 DNA sequence: TGTGCCAGCAGCTTTGAGGGGGATCAGCCCCAGCATTTT. It codes for CASSFEGDQPQHF. The chain joins TRBV9 to TRBJ1-5; TRBD1 might be the D (6 bases). The CDR3 totals 13 residues. V was cut by 4 bases and J by 5 bases, with 10 bases left in between. Germline V lookup: CDR1 SGDLS, CDR2 YYNGEE.

This clone was seen once. The chain has TRBV6-5 and TRBJ1-2; a possible D gene is TRBD1 (6 bases). The length of the CDR3 is 13 residues. Germline V CDR1 and CDR2: MNHEY, SVGAGI. Trimming left V 11 bases short and J 8 bases short, with 21 bases between. The CDR3 protein is CARTQGGGGGYTF. DNA of the CDR3: TGTGCCCGCACCCAAGGGGGGGGCGGGGGCTACACCTTC.

This rearrangement joins TRBV28 to TRBJ1-2; the D is unclear. V lost 8 bases and J lost 2, with 9 bases in between. Looked up from germline, CDR1 is MDHEN and CDR2 is SYDVKM. CDR3 length equals 12 residues. DNA for the CDR3: TGTGCCAGCCGTGACGAGAACTATGGCTACACCTTC. As protein: CASRDENYGYTF.

This clone has only one observation. An end of the junction differs from the germline gene, which may be a read error. The V gene is TRBV4-1, the J gene TRBJ1-6; possible D gene TRBD1, 6 bases. Germline V gene sequence: CDR1 MGHRA, CDR2 YSYEKL. The CDR3 runs 15 residues. For the CDR3, the DNA is TGCGCCAGCAGCCTGGGGGGGCGTTATAATTCACCCCCCCACTTT. This codes for CASSLGGRYNSPPHF.

V gene TRBV27 combines with J gene TRBJ2-3; no reliable D call. The germline V gene encodes CDR1 MNHEY and CDR2 SMNVEV (reference sequence). V lost 2 bases, J lost 0 bases, and 9 bases lay in between. CDR3 length: 15 amino acids. Here the CDR3 DNA reads TGTGCCAGCAGTTTAAGTCCTGCTAGCACAGATACGCAGTATTTT. Its translation is CASSLSPASTDTQYF.

This clone was observed once. The chain recombines TRBV5-1 with TRBJ2-7; 11 nucleotides align to TRBD2. The V and J ends lost 3 bases and 0 bases, in that order; junction bases with no gene match: 2. Germline V gene lookup returns CDR1 SGHRS and CDR2 YFSETQ. The CDR3 length is 15 residues. CDR3 bases: TGCGCCAGCAGCTGGGGACTAGCGGCCTCCTACGAGCAGTACTTC. This translates into CASSWGLAASYEQYF.

The genes are TRBV5-1 and TRBJ2-7; no clear D gene. This CDR3 region has 14 residues. V dropped 1 base and J dropped 0 bases, with 8 bases sitting between them. Germline V gene data show CDR1 as SGHRS and CDR2 as YFSETQ. CDR3 amino acids: CASSLSGSSYEQYF. CDR3 DNA: TGCGCCAGCAGCTTGTCTGGGTCCTCCTACGAGCAGTACTTC. Full variable domain (missing parts from reference TRBV5-1 and TRBJ2-7): KAGVTQTPRYLIKTRGQQVTLSCSPISGHRSVSWYQQTPGQGLQFLFEYFSETQRNKGNFPGRFSGRQFSNSRSEMNVSTLELGDSALYLCASSLSGSSYEQYFGPGTRLTVT.

V and J are TRBV18 and TRBJ2-3; D gene uncertain. This CDR3 has 12 amino acids. Germline CDR1 reads KGHSH; CDR2 reads LQKENI. The V end was cut by 5 bases, the J end by 0 bases, with 3 bases between. CDR3 nucleotide sequence: TGTGCCAGCTCAAGAAGCACAGATACGCAGTATTTT. Protein product: CASSRSTDTQYF. The entire variable domain, with the rest obtained from reference TRBV18 and TRBJ2-3, is as follows: NAGVMQNPRHLVRRRGQEARLRCSPMKGHSHVYWYRQLPEEGLKFMVYLQKENIIDESGMPKERFSAEFPKEGPSILRIQQVVRGDSAAYFCASSRSTDTQYFGPGTRLTVL.